Detailed here is one T cell receptor beta chain. What it binds is unknown. Via 5' RACE with UMI labels, TRB cDNA libraries were prepared. TCRdb re-called the 5' RACE reads and shows each CDR3 protein once, DNA omitted. The sample spans fewer than 60,000 distinct CDR3 sequences; the ten largest clones claim roughly 19%. This entry comes from a study of CXCR3-negative and CXCR3-positive naive CD8 T cells. Study-wide points: In naive cells, CXCR3-negative and CXCR3-positive subsets had similar TRBV-TRBJ usage; memory cells differed.

The sequence came from a human donor in good health. Some clones in this sample may be carry-over from other donors' samples. The sample consisted of memory CD8+ T cells from blood.

CDR3 sequence: CSVEVSGRYGYTF. The J gene is TRBJ1-2, the V gene TRBV29-1; the D call from TCRdb, TRBD1, cannot be confirmed without DNA. Germline CDR1 SQVTM, CDR2 ANQGSEA. This CDR3 has 13 amino acids.